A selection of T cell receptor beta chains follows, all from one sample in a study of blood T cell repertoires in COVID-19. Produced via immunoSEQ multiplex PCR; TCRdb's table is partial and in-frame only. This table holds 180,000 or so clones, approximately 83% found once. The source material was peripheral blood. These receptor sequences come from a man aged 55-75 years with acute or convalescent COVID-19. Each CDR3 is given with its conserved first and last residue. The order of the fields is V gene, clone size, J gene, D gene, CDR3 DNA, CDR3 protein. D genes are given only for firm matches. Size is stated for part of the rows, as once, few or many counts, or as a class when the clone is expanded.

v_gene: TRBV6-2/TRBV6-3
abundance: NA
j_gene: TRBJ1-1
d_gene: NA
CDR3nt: TGTGCCAGCAGTCCCCAGGAGAACACTGAAGCTTTCTTT
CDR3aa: CASSPQENTEAFF

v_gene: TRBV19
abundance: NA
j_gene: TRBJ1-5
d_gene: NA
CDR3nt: TGTGCCAGTAGTATGAGCTTGGAGGGCTGGAGGCAGCCCCAGCATTTT
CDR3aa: CASSMSLEGWRQPQHF

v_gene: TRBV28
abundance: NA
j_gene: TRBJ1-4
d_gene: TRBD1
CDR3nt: TGTGCCAGCTATACAGGGGGTCGCGAAAAACTGTTTTTT
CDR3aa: CASYTGGREKLFF

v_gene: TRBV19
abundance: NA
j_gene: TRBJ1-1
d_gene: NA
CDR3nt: TGTGCCAGTAGTATACAGGGGATTGAAGCTTTCTTT
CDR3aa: CASSIQGIEAFF

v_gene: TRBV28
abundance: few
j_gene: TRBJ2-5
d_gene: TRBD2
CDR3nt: TGTGCCAGCAGCCAGGGACTAGCGGGAGTGGGAGGGGGGCAAGAGACCCAGTACTTC
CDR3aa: CASSQGLAGVGGGQETQYF

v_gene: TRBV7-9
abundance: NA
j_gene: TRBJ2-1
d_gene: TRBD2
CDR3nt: TGTGCCAGCAGACAACTAGCGGTGGGGCATAGTGAGCAGTTCTTC
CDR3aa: CASRQLAVGHSEQFF

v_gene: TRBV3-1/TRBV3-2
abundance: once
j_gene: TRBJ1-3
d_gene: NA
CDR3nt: TGTGCCAGCAGCCAAGAAGAGAACAGGCTCTCTGGAAACACCATATATTTT
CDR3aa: CASSQEENRLSGNTIYF

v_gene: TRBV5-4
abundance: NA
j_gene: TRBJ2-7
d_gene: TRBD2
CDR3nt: TGTGCCAGCAGCTTTAGCGGGACGGGACCCTACGAGCAGTACTTC
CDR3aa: CASSFSGTGPYEQYF

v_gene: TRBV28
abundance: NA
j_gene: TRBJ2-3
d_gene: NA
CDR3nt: TGTGCCAGCAGTCCTTCAGGGGTGGGCACAGATACGCAGTATTTT
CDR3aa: CASSPSGVGTDTQYF

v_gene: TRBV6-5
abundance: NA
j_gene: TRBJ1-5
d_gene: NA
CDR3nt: TGTGCCAGCAGTTACTCATCTAATCAGCCCCAGCATTTT
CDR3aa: CASSYSSNQPQHF

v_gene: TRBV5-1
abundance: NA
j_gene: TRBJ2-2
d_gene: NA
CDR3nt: TGCGCCGCTCGCGGCGAGAACACCGGGGAGCTGTTTTTT
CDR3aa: CAARGENTGELFF

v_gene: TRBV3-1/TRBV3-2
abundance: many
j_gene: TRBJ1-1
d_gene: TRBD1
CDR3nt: TGTGCCAGCAGCCGACAGGGGGACACTGAAGCTTTCTTT
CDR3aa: CASSRQGDTEAFF

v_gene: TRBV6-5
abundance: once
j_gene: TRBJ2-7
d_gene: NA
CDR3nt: TGTGCCAGCAACCCCGCGGGTTCGGGCTCCTACGAGCAGTACTTC
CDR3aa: CASNPAGSGSYEQYF

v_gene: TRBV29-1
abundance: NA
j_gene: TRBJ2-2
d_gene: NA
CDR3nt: TGCAGCGCCCAGGTCCAAGCCGGAGAGCTGTTTTTT
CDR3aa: CSAQVQAGELFF

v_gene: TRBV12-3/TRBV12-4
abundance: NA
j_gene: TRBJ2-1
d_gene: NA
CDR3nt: TGTGCCAGCAGTTTCAGTTTCTATGAGCAGTTCTTC
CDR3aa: CASSFSFYEQFF

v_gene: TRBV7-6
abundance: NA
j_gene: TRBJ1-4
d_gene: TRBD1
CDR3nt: TGTGCCAGCAGCCCAGGGACAGGGGTCGGTAATGAAAAACTGTTTTTT
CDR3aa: CASSPGTGVGNEKLFF

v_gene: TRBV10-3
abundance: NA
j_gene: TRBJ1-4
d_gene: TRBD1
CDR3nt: TGTGCCACAGCAGGACAGGCAAATGAAAAACTGTTTTTT
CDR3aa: CATAGQANEKLFF

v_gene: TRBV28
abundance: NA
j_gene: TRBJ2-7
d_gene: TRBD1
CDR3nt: TGTGCCAGCAGTTTCTGGGACAGGGTTCTTTACGAGCAGTACTTC
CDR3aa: CASSFWDRVLYEQYF

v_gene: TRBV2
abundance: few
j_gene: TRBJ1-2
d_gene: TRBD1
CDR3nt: TGTGCCAGCAGTTGGGACAGGGGGCCAGATGGCTACACCTTC
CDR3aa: CASSWDRGPDGYTF

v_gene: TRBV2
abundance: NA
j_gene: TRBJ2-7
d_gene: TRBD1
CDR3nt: TGTGCCAGCAGCTGGACAGGGGGGGTCTACGAGCAGTACTTC
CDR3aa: CASSWTGGVYEQYF

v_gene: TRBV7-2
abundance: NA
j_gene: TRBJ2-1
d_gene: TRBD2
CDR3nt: TGTGCCAGCAGCCCGAGGACTAGCGGGTTTTACAATGAGCAGTTCTTC
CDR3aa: CASSPRTSGFYNEQFF

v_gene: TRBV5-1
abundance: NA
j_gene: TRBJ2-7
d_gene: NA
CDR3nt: TGCGCCAGCAGCTTGGGGAGATCTTCCTACGAGCAGTACTTC
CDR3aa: CASSLGRSSYEQYF

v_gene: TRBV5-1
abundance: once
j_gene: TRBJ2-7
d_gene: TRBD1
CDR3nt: TGCGCCAGCAGCACAACCGGGACAGGCTCCTACGAGCAGTACTTC
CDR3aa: CASSTTGTGSYEQYF

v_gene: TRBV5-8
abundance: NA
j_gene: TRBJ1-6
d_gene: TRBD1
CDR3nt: TGTGCCAGCAGCGTAGGACAGGGGACACCCCTCCACTTT
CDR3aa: CASSVGQGTPLHF

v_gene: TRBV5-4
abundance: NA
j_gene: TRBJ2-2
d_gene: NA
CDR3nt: TGTGCCAGCAGCTCGCTACTAGTCACCGGGGAGCTGTTTTTT
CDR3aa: CASSSLLVTGELFF

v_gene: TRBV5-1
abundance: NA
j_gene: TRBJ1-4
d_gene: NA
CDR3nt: TGCGCCAGCAGCTCGGCAGGGTCTGGTGAAAAACTGTTTTTT
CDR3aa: CASSSAGSGEKLFF

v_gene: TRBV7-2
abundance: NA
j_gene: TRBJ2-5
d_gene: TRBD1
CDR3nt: TGTGCCAGCAGCCTAGGGGGCCTTCAAGAGACCCAGTACTTC
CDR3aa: CASSLGGLQETQYF

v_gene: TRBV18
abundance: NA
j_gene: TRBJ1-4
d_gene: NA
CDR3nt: TGTGCCAGCTCACCCGGGGGGAATGAAAAACTGTTTTTT
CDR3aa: CASSPGGNEKLFF